The clone carrying this T cell receptor (beta chain) was detected only once. Its antigen is not known. The source of the sample is a study of cytomegalovirus exposure and HLA in healthy donors. Study-level results: Cytomegalovirus-associated status was assigned to more than 150 TCR beta chains.

The PCR used 60 Vbeta and 13 Jbeta primers. Assay used: immunoSEQ multiplex PCR; TCRdb lists only in-frame clones, some missing. The sample records 180,000 or so clones, approximately 85% being singletons. Germline V gene data show CDR1 as MNHEY and CDR2 as SMNVEV (reference sequence). Trimming stripped 6 bases from V and 4 bases from J, with 18 bases between. This CDR3 is built from 15 residues. J is TRBJ1-2 and V is TRBV27, with D tentatively TRBD1 (6 bases). The sequencing sample was made of PBMCs. This sequence was found in a young man in good health and CMV-seropositive. The DNA of the CDR3 is TGTGCCAGCAGGGAACTGACAGGACCGTCCTATGGCTACACCTTC. Translating it yields CASRELTGPSYGYTF.